The 19 T cell receptor beta chains reported below all come from one sample, sequenced in a study of a mutant IDH1 vaccine in newly diagnosed glioma. Time point defined: week 47, end of study. In the vaccine, a single dose held 300 ug of the mutant IDH1 20-mer peptide, along with topical imiquimod. TCRdb's table, derived via immunoSEQ multiplex PCR, lists solely in-frame clones and lacks some. The top ten clones hold around 4.5% of a sample with around 53,000 clones, approximately 84% of them seen once. The antigens for these receptors are not known. This material consisted of PBMCs, taken from a glioma patient whose treatment included an IDH1 peptide vaccine. The receptors originated from a woman aged 30 to 39 with glioma. Some clones in this sample may be carry-over from other donors' samples.

The chain recombines TRBV7-9 with TRBJ1-2, with unresolved D. Germline CDR1 and CDR2: SEHNR and FQNEAQ (reference sequence). CDR3 size: 14 residues. Deletions cut 5 bases from V and 0 bases from J, with 10 bases between. The CDR3 loop reads CASSRLGANYGYTF. The DNA of the CDR3 is TGTGCCAGCAGCCGGCTTGGAGCTAACTATGGCTACACCTTC.

Only one count was recorded for this clone. V and J are TRBV10-3 and TRBJ2-5; 16 bases match TRBD2. The CDR3 totals 17 residues. The junction had 9 bases not matched to a gene; V was cut back by 6 bases and J by 5 bases. Germline loops: CDR1 ENHRY, CDR2 SYGVKD. Here the CDR3 DNA reads TGTGCCATCAGCCCCGGGACTAGCGGGAGGGCCGGGGAGACCCAGTACTTC. It specifies CAISPGTSGRAGETQYF.

V and J are TRBV19 and TRBJ1-2; D is uncertain. Germline CDR1 LNHDA, CDR2 SQIVND (reference sequence). This CDR3 spans 13 amino acids. Trimming cost V 3 bases and J 7 bases, with 12 bases left between them. The CDR3 DNA is TGTGCCAGTAGTATCAACGGAGGCCCTGGCTACACCTTC. It encodes CASSINGGPGYTF.

V is TRBV11-3 and J is TRBJ2-1; TRBD2 is a possible D gene (6 bases). V was pared by 5 bases and J by 7 bases, with 21 bases between. Germline V gene sequence: CDR1 SGHNT, CDR2 YENEEA. The CDR3 consists of 16 residues. In nucleotides, the CDR3 is TGTGCCAGCAGCCCAGACGGCAGAGGCGGGATAAATGAGCAGTTCTTC. Translating it yields CASSPDGRGGINEQFF.

V is TRBV21-1 and J is TRBJ1-1. TRBV21-1 is an annotated pseudogene. The CDR3 has 16 residues. The CDR3 sequence: CASSKALGRLRTEAFF. CDR3 nucleotides: TGTGCCAGCAGCAAAGCATTGGGGAGGCTTAGGACTGAAGCTTTCTTT.

This chain uses TRBV30 with TRBJ1-2; possible D gene TRBD1, 6 bases. The CDR3 extends over 11 amino acids. The V gene lost 8 bases and the J gene lost 5 bases, with 12 bases spanning the gap. Germline CDR1 reads GTSNPN; CDR2 reads SVGIG (reference sequence). CDR3 nucleotide sequence: TGTGCCCGAAACAGGGAGTATGGCTACACCTTC. Residues: CARNREYGYTF.

V is TRBV5-5 and J is TRBJ1-2; D is undetermined. There are 13 residues in the CDR3. Germline V gene lookup returns CDR1 SGHKS and CDR2 YYEKEE (reference sequence). V dropped 4 bases and J dropped 4 bases, with 11 bases sitting between them. The CDR3 DNA reads TGTGCCAGCAGCGCGTCGTCCGTCTATGGCTACACCTTC. This sequence encodes CASSASSVYGYTF.

Only one count was recorded for this clone. The chain is built from TRBV19 and TRBJ1-1, with no clear D. The germline V and J ends were trimmed by 6 bases and 7 bases, with 15 bases remaining between them. Per the germline V gene, CDR1 is LNHDA and CDR2 is SQIVND (reference sequence). The CDR3 loop spans 13 amino acids. CDR3 DNA: TGTGCCAGTAGCCACCGCCCCAGTAATGAAGCTTTCTTT. It is translated as CASSHRPSNEAFF.

The rearrangement links TRBV19 to TRBJ1-2; 7 bases are shared with TRBD1. This CDR3 is built from 15 residues. The germline V gene encodes CDR1 LNHDA and CDR2 SQIVND (reference sequence). V gave up 6 bases and J gave up 1 base; unmatched junction bases: 8. The CDR3 sequence is CASSPGQVNNYGYTF. The CDR3 DNA follows: TGTGCCAGTAGCCCTGGACAGGTCAATAACTATGGCTACACCTTC.

The chain combines TRBV4-1 with TRBJ1-1; D is possibly TRBD1 (6 bases). This CDR3 has 15 amino acids. Trimming took 0 bases from V and 5 from J, leaving 13 bases between them. Germline V lookup: CDR1 MGHRA, CDR2 YSYEKL. This CDR3 is CASSQDDTGLTEAFF. The CDR3 DNA follows: TGCGCCAGCAGCCAAGACGACACAGGGTTAACTGAAGCTTTCTTT.

The rearrangement uses TRBV5-8 and TRBJ1-1, with no clear D. V was shortened by 2 bases and J by 1 base, with 9 bases between the two germline ends. Looked up from germline, CDR1 is SGHTS and CDR2 is YDEGEE. This CDR3 spans 14 amino acids. The CDR3 nucleotides read TGTGCCAGCAGCTTCTTCGGCGGGAACACTGAAGCTTTCTTT. Encoded protein: CASSFFGGNTEAFF.

V gene TRBV5-1 combines with J gene TRBJ2-7; 8 nucleotides line up with TRBD2. This CDR3 has 16 amino acids. Germline assignment: CDR1 SGHRS and CDR2 YFSETQ. Unmatched junction bases numbered 10, after V lost 0 bases and J lost 5 bases. CDR3 amino acids: CASSLVAAGAVNEQYF. The CDR3 nucleotides read TGCGCCAGCAGCTTGGTCGCAGCGGGAGCAGTAAACGAGCAGTACTTC.

The gene calls are TRBV29-1 and TRBJ2-3; possibly TRBD1 for D (5 bases). The germline gives CDR1 SQVTM, CDR2 ANQGSEA. Trimming shortened V by 6 bases and J by 0 bases, and 13 bases separated the two germline ends. The CDR3 spans 14 residues. In DNA, the CDR3 is TGCAGCGTCGAGAAAGACAGTAGCACAGATACGCAGTATTTT. Protein sequence: CSVEKDSSTDTQYF.

The chain employs TRBV4-1 and TRBJ1-2; D ambiguous. From germline, CDR1 is MGHRA and CDR2 YSYEKL. V was shortened by 5 bases and J by 4 bases, with 20 bases between the two germline ends. CDR3 length: 16 residues. CDR3 DNA: TGCGCCAGCAGCTATAGTCCGAACCGAAAGACCTATGGCTACACCTTC. It is translated as CASSYSPNRKTYGYTF.

This chain joins TRBV7-9 and TRBJ2-1; perhaps TRBD2 as D (6 bases). The length of the CDR3 is 15 residues. Germline CDR1 reads SEHNR; CDR2 reads FQNEAQ (reference sequence). Trimming removed 5 bases from V and 3 bases from J, with 14 bases in between. In nucleotides, the CDR3 is TGTGCCAGCAGCGCGGGGTTCGGACTCTACAATGAGCAGTTCTTC. Translation gives CASSAGFGLYNEQFF. The full variable domain, completed using reference TRBV7-9 and TRBJ2-1, is DTGVSQNPRHKITKRGQNVTFRCDPISEHNRLYWYRQTLGQGPEFLTYFQNEAQLEKSRLLSDRFSAERPKGSFSTLEIQRTEQGDSAMYLCASSAGFGLYNEQFFGPGTRLTVL.

The V gene is TRBV4-1, the J gene TRBJ1-2; TRBD1 matches at 9 bases. This CDR3 spans 15 amino acids. Germline-derived CDR1 and CDR2 are MGHRA and YSYEKL. V lost 1 base and J lost 6; bases outside the gene matches: 6. The DNA of the CDR3 is TGCGCCAGCAGCCAAGGGGGGACAGGGCCCCATGGCTACACCTTC. Translating gives CASSQGGTGPHGYTF.

The CDR3 sequence: CASSLGQGLVEQYF. In DNA form, the CDR3 reads TGTGCCAGCAGTTTAGGGCAGGGTTTGGTCGAGCAGTACTTC. V is TRBV28 and J is TRBJ2-7; D is possibly TRBD1 (5 bases). Germline CDR1 reads MDHEN; CDR2 reads SYDVKM. The CDR3 has 14 residues. V lost 2 bases, J lost 6 bases, and 14 bases lay in between.

This rearrangement joins TRBV19 to TRBJ1-2, with D perhaps matching TRBD1 (6 bases). This CDR3 comprises 13 residues. CDR1 and CDR2 (germline): LNHDA, SQIVND (reference sequence). V lost 1 base and J lost 6, with 9 bases in between. DNA for the CDR3: TGTGCCAGTAGTATAGGGGCAGGGGATGGCTACACCTTC. Protein sequence: CASSIGAGDGYTF.

CDR3 loop: CASSLWVGRTEAFF. The CDR3 DNA sequence: TGTGCCAGCAGTTTATGGGTAGGAAGGACTGAAGCTTTCTTT. This chain links TRBV27 with TRBJ1-1; D is uncertain. The CDR3 is made up of 14 amino acids. V was trimmed by 1 base and J by 5 bases, leaving 11 bases between them. CDR1 MNHEY and CDR2 SMNVEV come from the germline V gene (reference sequence).